A single T cell receptor (beta chain) is shown here with its context. Produced via immunoSEQ multiplex PCR; TCRdb's table is partial and in-frame only. The data hold fewer than 200,000 clones, with approximately 92% observed a single time. This sample stems from a study of control samples from healthy donors and cancer patients. The J segment lost 1 base and the V segment lost 4 bases, leaving 4 bases of the junction unmatched. This CDR3 has 16 amino acids. CDR1 is LGHDT and CDR2 is YNNKEL in the germline V gene (reference sequence). This chain links TRBV3-1 (or the pseudogene TRBV3-2) with TRBJ1-1; TRBD1 matches at 12 bases. The TCR sequence derives from a woman between 55 and 75 years old in good health. The sequencing sample was made of blood. The CDR3 bases are TGTGCCAGCAGCCTAAGGGACAGGGGGCGGAACACTGAAGCTTTCTTT. Amino acids: CASSLRDRGRNTEAFF.